Listed below are T cell receptor beta chains from one sample, sequenced in a study of T cells expressing NK-cell markers. Reanalyzing the 5' RACE reads, TCRdb keeps one entry per CDR3 protein, without DNA. Its listing shows under 500,000 distinct CDR3 sequences. Sample: blood T cells: a sorted CD56 or NKG2C T cell subset, CD4+ or CD8+ T cells, or bulk PBMC T cells (not recorded which). The receptors derive from a woman between 18 and 75 years old in good health. Both conserved end residues are part of each CDR3.

>TRBJ2-7|TRBV5-1
CASSLTGSYEQYF
>TRBJ2-7|TRBV3-1
CASSQAGATAEQYF
>TRBJ2-7|TRBV18
CASSPLRQGDEQYF
>TRBJ2-1|TRBV20-1
CSAGGNLNNEQFF
>TRBJ1-5|TRBV7-8
CASSQNTGDQPQHF
>TRBJ2-2|TRBV18
CASSLSRDWPGELFF
>TRBJ2-3|TRBV20-1
CSARSPGTDTQYF
>TRBJ2-1|TRBV5-6
CASSLDVFDNEQFF
>TRBJ2-1|TRBV20-1
CSANRGGSYNEQFF
>TRBJ2-5|TRBV7-2
CASSSTGQAGETQYF
>TRBJ2-3|TRBV7-2
CASSPVEETEILTQYF